The 11 T cell receptor beta chains presented below share a single source sample, sequenced in a study of blood T cell repertoires in COVID-19. Measured with immunoSEQ multiplex PCR; TCRdb has only the in-frame clones, and not every one. The sample includes around 41,000 clones, approximately 86% of them seen just once. The sequenced sample was peripheral blood. Every receptor here comes from a woman of 80 years or more with active COVID-19.

J is TRBJ1-5 and V is TRBV5-5; 7 bases are a match to TRBD1. V lost 5 bases and J lost 2; bases outside the gene matches: 10. CDR3 size: 16 residues. CDR1 is SGHKS and CDR2 is YYEKEE in the germline V gene (reference sequence). CDR3 sequence reads: CASSPGTAFGNQPQHF. The CDR3 DNA reads as TGTGCCAGCAGTCCCGGGACAGCTTTTGGCAATCAGCCCCAGCATTTT.

The chain recombines TRBV15 with TRBJ1-6; D ambiguous. V was trimmed by 0 bases and J by 9 bases, leaving 12 bases between them. This CDR3 has 15 residues. In germline, CDR1 is LNHNV, CDR2 YYDKDF (reference sequence). CDR3: CATSREGIGVSPLHF. Written as DNA, the CDR3 is TGTGCCACCAGCAGAGAGGGGATCGGGGTTTCACCCCTCCACTTT.

The chain links TRBV3-1 (or the pseudogene TRBV3-2) to TRBJ1-1; 8 positions match TRBD1. V trimming: 3 bases; J trimming: 5 bases; junction bases outside the gene matches: 8. There are 15 residues in the CDR3. CDR1 and CDR2 from the germline V gene are LGHDT and YNNKEL (reference sequence). CDR3 sequence reads: CASSQIKQGDTEAFF. DNA of the CDR3: TGTGCCAGCAGCCAGATCAAACAGGGGGATACTGAAGCTTTCTTT.

The gene calls are TRBV9 and TRBJ2-7, with a weak D call TRBD1 (6 bases). There are 15 residues in the CDR3. Trimming cost V 2 bases and J 5 bases, with 17 bases left between them. Germline CDR1 SGDLS, CDR2 YYNGEE. CDR3 coding DNA: TGTGCCAGCAGCGTTGGCAGGGGAGAGCACCACGAGCAGTACTTC. This sequence encodes CASSVGRGEHHEQYF.

The rearrangement links TRBV19 to TRBJ1-4; 9 bases align to TRBD1. V shed 5 bases and J 7 bases; nucleotides not matched to a gene: 8. CDR1 and CDR2 (germline): LNHDA, SQIVND (reference sequence). There are 15 residues in the CDR3. The chain's CDR3 is CASSVSGTGREKLFF. CDR3 nucleotides: TGTGCCAGTAGTGTCTCCGGGACAGGGCGTGAAAAACTGTTTTTT.

The genes are TRBV18 and TRBJ2-2; 10 nucleotides align to TRBD2. CDR1 and CDR2 from the germline V gene are KGHSH and LQKENI. CDR3 length equals 16 residues. Unmatched junction bases numbered 4, after V lost 3 bases and J lost 3 bases. The CDR3 DNA follows: TGTGCCAGCTCACCGACGACTAGCGGGTACACCGGGGAGCTGTTTTTT. Its protein product is CASSPTTSGYTGELFF.

The chain links TRBV7-2 to TRBJ2-7; tentatively, D is TRBD2 (6 bases). Trimming removed 4 bases at V and 5 bases at J, with 15 bases between. The CDR3 spans 14 residues. From germline, CDR1 is SGHTA and CDR2 FQGNSA. The CDR3 loop reads CASSSTPGVHEQYF. In nucleotides, the CDR3 is TGTGCCAGCAGCTCAACGCCGGGAGTCCACGAGCAGTACTTC.

The sample holds a few counts of this clone. The chain combines TRBV4-3 with TRBJ2-1, with D tentatively TRBD1 (5 bases). Germline V gives CDR1 LGHNA, CDR2 YSLEER. Between the trimmed V and J ends, which lost 0 bases and 0 bases, there was a span of 9 bases. The CDR3 is made up of 16 amino acids. The CDR3 sequence is CASSQEAGNSYNEQFF. CDR3 in DNA: TGCGCCAGCAGCCAAGAAGCAGGGAACTCCTACAATGAGCAGTTCTTC.

This sequence joins TRBV28 and TRBJ1-5; possibly TRBD1 for D (5 bases). Germline lookup yields CDR1 MDHEN and CDR2 SYDVKM. The CDR3 consists of 14 residues. Trimming took 8 bases from V and 0 from J, leaving 11 bases between them. The CDR3 DNA is TGTGCCAGCGATCAGGGTTATAGCAATCAGCCCCAGCATTTT. As protein: CASDQGYSNQPQHF.

The chain combines TRBV5-5 with TRBJ2-7; D not resolved. CDR1 and CDR2 from the germline V gene are SGHKS and YYEKEE (reference sequence). There are 12 residues in the CDR3. V was pared by 2 bases and J by 2 bases, with 5 bases between. The CDR3 protein is CASSLSAYEQYF. The DNA of the CDR3 is TGTGCCAGCAGCTTATCTGCCTACGAGCAGTACTTC.

V and J are TRBV7-8 and TRBJ1-5; D ambiguous. The germline V and J ends were trimmed by 0 bases and 6 bases, with 9 bases remaining between them. CDR3 length: 14 amino acids. CDR1 and CDR2 (germline): SGHVS, FQNEAQ. CDR3 residues: CASSLAGGTQPQHF. CDR3 nucleotides: TGTGCCAGCAGCTTAGCGGGAGGCACTCAGCCCCAGCATTTT.